Each of the 10 T cell receptor beta chains below was sequenced from the same sample in a study of blood T cell repertoires in COVID-19. Sequencing used immunoSEQ multiplex PCR; TCRdb keeps in-frame clones, though not all of them. The sample lists around 99,000 clones, approximately 82% occurring once. The specimen sequenced was peripheral blood. The receptors were gathered from a woman older than 75 with active or convalescent COVID-19.

This clone was observed a few times. As DNA, the CDR3 is TGTGCCAGCAGCAGAATACAGGGAAGTGATGGCTACACCTTC. Protein product: CASSRIQGSDGYTF. V usage is TRBV5-5 and J usage is TRBJ1-2; a possible D gene is TRBD1 (6 bases). V was cut by 4 bases and J by 6 bases, with 16 bases left in between. The CDR3 is 14 amino acids. The V gene's germline CDR1 is SGHKS and CDR2 YYEKEE (reference sequence).

A single count supports this clone. The rearrangement links TRBV5-1 to TRBJ2-3, with 7 positions matching TRBD2. Germline values: CDR1 SGHRS, CDR2 YFSETQ. The CDR3 covers 17 residues. Trimming at V came to 5 bases and at J to 0 bases, leaving 12 bases not matched to a gene. CDR3 in amino acids: CASRDRPSGLSTDTQYF. The CDR3 DNA sequence: TGCGCCAGCAGGGACCGCCCTAGCGGATTAAGCACAGATACGCAGTATTTT.

J is TRBJ1-3 and V is TRBV16; tentative D call: TRBD1 (6 bases). V was shortened by 5 bases and J by 0 bases, with 14 bases between the two germline ends. Germline CDR1 is KGHSY and CDR2 is FQNENV. The CDR3 length is 16 residues. CDR3 sequence: CASSITGTLSGNTIYF. CDR3 coding DNA: TGTGCCAGCAGCATAACCGGGACACTCTCTGGAAACACCATATATTTT.

The rearrangement uses TRBV15 and TRBJ1-5; D gene ambiguous. From germline, CDR1 is LNHNV and CDR2 YYDKDF (reference sequence). V was pared by 1 base and J by 6 bases, with 13 bases between. This CDR3 has 15 residues. The CDR3 DNA is TGTGCCACCAGCAGAGCGGTGAGGGAAGGTCAGCCCCAGCATTTT. Amino acid sequence: CATSRAVREGQPQHF.

The gene calls are TRBV9 and TRBJ2-2; 8 nucleotides line up with TRBD1. Germline CDR1 and CDR2: SGDLS and YYNGEE. Unmatched junction bases numbered 5, after V lost 0 bases and J lost 7 bases. The CDR3 is made up of 15 amino acids. CDR3 sequence reads: CASSVAQGASGELFF. The DNA for the CDR3 is TGTGCCAGCAGCGTAGCCCAGGGGGCGAGCGGGGAGCTGTTTTTT.

The chain has TRBV5-1 and TRBJ1-3, with D tentatively TRBD1 (5 bases). Deletions cut 5 bases from V and 4 bases from J, with 19 bases between. CDR1 SGHRS and CDR2 YFSETQ come from the germline V gene. The CDR3 contains 16 residues. CDR3 sequence: CASRDGGLFGGNTIYF. In nucleotides, the CDR3 is TGCGCCAGCAGGGACGGGGGACTTTTTGGAGGAAACACCATATATTTT.

This clone appeared a single time. V usage is TRBV27 and J usage is TRBJ2-5, with TRBD1 matching over 7 bases. J lost 0 bases, V lost 7 bases, and 5 bases had no gene match. CDR3 length equals 14 residues. CDR1 and CDR2 from the germline V gene are MNHEY and SMNVEV (reference sequence). CDR3 bases: TGTGCCAGCAAGACAGGGCTCCACCAAGAGACCCAGTACTTC. It encodes CASKTGLHQETQYF.

The chain uses TRBV5-4 and TRBJ1-2; 9 nucleotides match TRBD1. J lost 1 base, V lost 4 bases, and 11 bases had no gene match. The germline V gene has CDR1 SGHNT and CDR2 YYREEE (reference sequence). The CDR3 extends over 17 amino acids. As DNA, the CDR3 is TGTGCCAGCAGCCGTACCAAGACAGGGGGTGGTAACTATGGCTACACCTTC. Its translation is CASSRTKTGGGNYGYTF.

The chain is built from TRBV3-1 (or the pseudogene TRBV3-2) and TRBJ2-7; 7 bases are shared with TRBD2. The CDR3 extends over 14 amino acids. V lost 6 bases, J lost 6 bases, and 11 bases stayed unmatched. Germline CDR1 and CDR2: LGHDT and YNNKEL (reference sequence). CDR3 region: CASSRGEAGLEQYF. The CDR3 bases are TGTGCCAGCAGTCGGGGGGAAGCAGGGCTCGAGCAGTACTTC.

The sample holds one count of this clone. The V and J genes are TRBV5-4 and TRBJ1-1, with a tentative D call TRBD1 (6 bases). Looked up from germline, CDR1 is SGHNT and CDR2 is YYREEE (reference sequence). V lost 0 bases, J lost 5 bases, and 14 bases lay in between. The CDR3 contains 15 residues. DNA of the CDR3: TGTGCCAGCAGCTTGGAGACAGGAGCGGGGACTGAAGCTTTCTTT. Its translation: CASSLETGAGTEAFF.